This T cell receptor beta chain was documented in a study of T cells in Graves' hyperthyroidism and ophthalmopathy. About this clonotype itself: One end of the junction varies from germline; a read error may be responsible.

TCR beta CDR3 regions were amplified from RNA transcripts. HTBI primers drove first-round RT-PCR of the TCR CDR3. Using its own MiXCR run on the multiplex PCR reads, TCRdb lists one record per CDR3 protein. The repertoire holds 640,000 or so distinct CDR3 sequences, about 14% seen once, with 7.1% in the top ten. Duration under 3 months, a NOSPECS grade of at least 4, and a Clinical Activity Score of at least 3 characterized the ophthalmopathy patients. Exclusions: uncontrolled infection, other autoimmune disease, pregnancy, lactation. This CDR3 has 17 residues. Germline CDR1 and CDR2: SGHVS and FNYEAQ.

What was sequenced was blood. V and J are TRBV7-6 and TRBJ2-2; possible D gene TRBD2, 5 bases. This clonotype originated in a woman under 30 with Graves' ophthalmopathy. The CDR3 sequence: CASSLALMRANTGELVF. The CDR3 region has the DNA TGTGCCAGCAGCTTAGCGTTAATGAGAGCGAACACCGGGGAGCTGGTTTTT.